This entry lists 23 T cell receptor beta chains sequenced from one sample in a study of Ad26.COV2.S vaccination and SARS-CoV-2 variants. Documented treatment: around 19 received Ad26.COV2.S at low or high dose, single or two shots; several received placebo; per-sample allocation not given. Sampling was done on day 63 after the first vaccine or placebo injection. Assay: immunoSEQ multiplex PCR; the TCRdb copy retains only in-frame clones and omits some. The sample lists about 390,000 clones, 80% to 95% occurring once. Sample: peripheral blood, taken in a trial of Ad26.COV2.S vaccine versus placebo. These TCRs come from a person aged 18-60 years who received the Ad26.COV2.S COVID-19 vaccine or a placebo.

The rearrangement joins TRBV28 to TRBJ1-2; possibly TRBD1 for D (6 bases). The length of the CDR3 is 12 residues. Trimming pared 8 bases from V and 5 bases from J, leaving 12 bases between. Germline values: CDR1 MDHEN, CDR2 SYDVKM. The CDR3 is CASSKGQYGYTF. The CDR3 DNA reads as TGTGCCAGCTCCAAAGGACAGTATGGCTACACCTTC.

The chain employs TRBV25-1 and TRBJ1-2; D may be TRBD1 (5 bases). Trimming took 1 base from V and 3 from J, leaving 9 bases between them. Germline CDR1 MGHDK, CDR2 SYGVNS. There are 14 residues in the CDR3. CDR3 bases: TGTGCCAGCAGTGAATCATGGGGGGACTATGGCTACACCTTC. This codes for CASSESWGDYGYTF.

The chain joins TRBV13 to TRBJ2-3; D is perhaps TRBD1 or TRBD2 (6 bases each). The CDR3 contains 12 residues. Per the germline V gene, CDR1 is PRHDT and CDR2 is FYEKMQ (reference sequence). Trimming took 8 bases from V and 6 from J, leaving 12 bases between them. DNA for the CDR3: TGTGCCAGCTCCGAAGGGGGGGATACGCAGTATTTT. Residues: CASSEGGDTQYF. Supplemented by reference TRBV13 and TRBJ2-3, the full variable domain reads AAGVIQSPRHLIKEKRETATLKCYPIPRHDTVYWYQQGPGQDPQFLISFYEKMQSDKGSIPDRFSAQQFSDYHSELNMSSLELGDSALYFCASSEGGDTQYFGPGTRLTVL.

V usage is TRBV19 and J usage is TRBJ2-4; 10 positions match TRBD1. J lost 8 bases, V lost 5 bases, and 6 bases had no gene match. This CDR3 contains 14 residues. Germline CDR1 and CDR2: LNHDA and SQIVND (reference sequence). For the CDR3, the DNA is TGTGCCAGTAGTTCGACAGGGGGCAGATACATTCAGTACTTC. Protein: CASSSTGGRYIQYF.

This clone was counted only a few times. This chain connects TRBV5-1 to TRBJ1-6; perhaps TRBD1 as D (6 bases). The CDR3 runs to 17 residues. Germline CDR1 SGHRS, CDR2 YFSETQ. V was cut by 4 bases and J by 3 bases, with 17 bases left in between. CDR3 protein: CASSPTGGGLYNSPLHF. CDR3 bases: TGCGCCAGCAGCCCCACTGGGGGGGGGCTCTATAATTCACCCCTCCACTTT.

The chain couples TRBV12-3 or TRBV12-4 to TRBJ2-7; D gene uncertain. This CDR3 region has 12 residues. Trimming cost V 5 bases and J 3 bases, with 8 bases left between them. The CDR3 DNA reads as TGTGCCAGCAGTCCGACCTTCTACGAGCAGTACTTC. Translation: CASSPTFYEQYF.

The chain uses TRBV10-3 and TRBJ1-1, with 9 bases that match TRBD1. Looked up from germline, CDR1 is ENHRY and CDR2 is SYGVKD. The CDR3 runs to 12 residues. J lost 4 bases, V lost 6 bases, and 0 bases had no gene match. CDR3 coding DNA: TGTGCCATCAGGACAGGGGGCACTGAAGCTTTCTTT. Translating it yields CAIRTGGTEAFF.

The V and J genes are TRBV5-4 and TRBJ1-2; D not resolved. The CDR3 consists of 15 residues. The V gene lost 0 bases and the J gene lost 5 bases, with 14 bases spanning the gap. Germline lookup yields CDR1 SGHNT and CDR2 YYREEE (reference sequence). The chain's CDR3 is CASSLDGIPWYGYTF. The DNA of the CDR3 is TGTGCCAGCAGCTTGGACGGAATTCCGTGGTATGGCTACACCTTC.

This chain joins TRBV4-3 and TRBJ2-3, with D unclear. This CDR3 is 13 amino acids long. Germline lookup yields CDR1 LGHNA and CDR2 YSLEER. V lost 1 base to trimming and J lost 10 bases, with 12 bases between them. This CDR3 reads CASSQGPQQPQYF. CDR3 in DNA: TGCGCCAGCAGCCAAGGTCCCCAGCAGCCGCAGTATTTT.

The chain joins TRBV9 to TRBJ2-3, with TRBD1 as a possible D gene (5 bases). The CDR3 is 12 amino acids. Per germline, CDR1 SGDLS and CDR2 YYNGEE. Trimming left V 3 bases short and J 7 bases short, with 9 bases between. The CDR3 protein is CASSAAGNTQYF. In nucleotides, the CDR3 is TGTGCCAGCAGCGCGGCAGGGAATACGCAGTATTTT.

On this clone itself: Within the sample, other DNA sequences also encode this same CDR3. The J gene is TRBJ2-5, the V gene TRBV18; the match to TRBD2 covers 9 bases. This CDR3 has 13 residues. Germline loops: CDR1 KGHSH, CDR2 LQKENI. V gave up 3 bases and J gave up 5 bases; unmatched junction bases: 1. CDR3 region: CASSPGLAETQYF. As DNA, the CDR3 is TGTGCCAGCTCACCCGGACTAGCGGAGACCCAGTACTTC.

The genes are TRBV6-5 and TRBJ1-2; D call uncertain. V was cut by 6 bases and J by 3 bases, with 11 bases left in between. The CDR3 extends over 13 amino acids. In germline, CDR1 is MNHEY, CDR2 SVGAGI. DNA of the CDR3: TGTGCCAGCAGAATGTCAGAATACTATGGCTACACCTTC. It encodes CASRMSEYYGYTF.

The V call is TRBV18, the J call TRBJ1-5; 8 nucleotides match TRBD1. The CDR3 is 16 residues long. CDR1 and CDR2 from the germline V gene are KGHSH and LQKENI. Germline trimming cut 1 base from V and 4 bases from J; bases unmatched to any gene: 6. The CDR3 sequence is CASSPLRDRTNQPQHF. The CDR3 DNA follows: TGTGCCAGCTCACCACTCCGGGACAGGACGAATCAGCCCCAGCATTTT.

This clone was seen a handful of times. The chain is built from TRBV6-5 and TRBJ2-7; 8 positions match TRBD1. With V trimmed by 6 bases and J by 6 bases, 7 bases remained unmatched. The length of the CDR3 is 13 residues. CDR1 is MNHEY, CDR2 SVGAGI, per germline. The CDR3: CASRIGQGTEQYF. CDR3 nucleotide sequence: TGTGCCAGCAGAATAGGACAGGGTACCGAGCAGTACTTC.

This clone was detected only a few times. This chain joins TRBV19 and TRBJ1-3; no clear D. The CDR3 sequence is 14 residues long. In germline, CDR1 is LNHDA, CDR2 SQIVND (reference sequence). Trimming took off 4 bases at V and 4 bases at J, with 11 bases between the two ends. The CDR3 reads CASSTDVVGNTIYF. The CDR3 DNA follows: TGTGCCAGTAGTACGGACGTCGTCGGAAACACCATATATTTT.

This chain joins TRBV5-4 and TRBJ2-7, with D possibly TRBD1 on 6 matching bases. In germline, CDR1 is SGHNT, CDR2 YYREEE (reference sequence). With 2 bases removed from V and 3 bases from J, the gap between germline ends came to 21 bases. This CDR3 comprises 17 residues. The CDR3 DNA sequence: TGTGCCAGCAGCTTTGGCTCCCAGGGGTCCCCCTACTACGAGCAGTACTTC. It specifies CASSFGSQGSPYYEQYF.

The gene calls are TRBV3-1 (or the pseudogene TRBV3-2) and TRBJ2-7; D gene uncertain. Germline CDR1 is LGHDT and CDR2 is YNNKEL (reference sequence). The germline V and J ends were trimmed by 2 bases and 2 bases, with 4 bases remaining between them. CDR3 size: 12 residues. CDR3 sequence: CASSQCTYEQYF. The CDR3 nucleotides read TGTGCCAGCAGCCAATGTACCTACGAGCAGTACTTC.

The chain is built from TRBV10-3 and TRBJ1-2; 10 positions match TRBD1. The ends lost 6 bases at V and 4 bases at J; junction bases unmatched: 5. CDR3 length: 14 residues. Germline values: CDR1 ENHRY, CDR2 SYGVKD. The CDR3 loop reads CAIRGTGAVYGYTF. The CDR3 DNA follows: TGTGCCATCAGGGGGACAGGGGCGGTCTATGGCTACACCTTC.

This clone appeared a single time. J is TRBJ2-7 and V is TRBV6-5; D remains ambiguous. Germline loops: CDR1 MNHEY, CDR2 SVGAGI. This CDR3 is 14 amino acids long. Trimming removed 0 bases from V and 3 bases from J, with 9 bases in between. For the CDR3, the DNA is TGTGCCAGCAGTTACTCGAGTGGGCACTACGAGCAGTACTTC. It yields the protein CASSYSSGHYEQYF.

V is TRBV24-1 and J is TRBJ1-2; D ambiguous. V was shortened by 3 bases and J by 4 bases, with 11 bases between the two germline ends. Germline V gives CDR1 KGHDR, CDR2 SFDVKD. The CDR3 spans 14 residues. The CDR3 region is CATSDPNFTYGYTF. For the CDR3, the DNA is TGTGCCACCAGTGATCCTAACTTCACCTATGGCTACACCTTC.

V is TRBV18 and J is TRBJ2-7; D not certain. V lost 3 bases and J lost 2, with 14 bases in between. From germline, CDR1 is KGHSH and CDR2 LQKENI. The CDR3 runs to 15 residues. The CDR3 DNA reads as TGTGCCAGCTCACCCCCCGGACGCGACACCTACGAGCAGTACTTC. Residues: CASSPPGRDTYEQYF.

The chain carries TRBV6-5 and TRBJ1-2; D is possibly TRBD1 (6 bases). Deletions cut 3 bases from V and 7 bases from J, with 12 bases between. There are 13 residues in the CDR3. Germline V CDR1 and CDR2: MNHEY, SVGAGI. The DNA of the CDR3 is TGTGCCAGCAGTTATCAGGGGAGGGGTGGCTACACCTTC. This encodes CASSYQGRGGYTF.

The V call is TRBV7-2, the J call TRBJ2-3; D may be TRBD2 (6 bases). CDR1 is SGHTA, CDR2 FQGNSA, per germline. The CDR3 is made up of 12 amino acids. The V and J ends lost 5 bases and 10 bases respectively, with 13 bases between them. The CDR3 here is CASSHLRDSQYF. The CDR3 DNA sequence: TGTGCCAGCAGCCATCTCCGGGACTCGCAGTATTTT.